This is a list of T cell receptor beta chains from one sample in a study of control samples from healthy donors and cancer patients. Measured with immunoSEQ multiplex PCR; TCRdb has only the in-frame clones, and not every one. The table shows 100,000 or so clones, with about 85% occurring only once. Material for sequencing was blood. The receptors derive from a woman aged 50 to 60 in good health. Both conserved end residues are trimmed from each CDR3. A D gene is named only where the DNA matches it firmly. Clone size is given for some rows only: seen once, a few or many times, or a class if the clone is expanded.

V,size,length,J,D,CDR3
TRBV28,-,12,TRBJ2-7,-,ASTRGGTSYEQY
TRBV3-1/TRBV3-2,few,12,TRBJ2-7,TRBD2,ASSLASGSYEQY
TRBV5-5,-,13,TRBJ2-3,TRBD2,ASRLLAGGTDTQY
TRBV27,-,10,TRBJ1-1,TRBD1,ASFTGGTEAF
TRBV29-1,-,9,TRBJ2-2,-,SAHQGGELF
TRBV21-1,-,13,TRBJ2-7,-,ASSIYTGPPYEQY
TRBV11-3,-,12,TRBJ2-2,TRBD2,ASSWGLNTGELF
TRBV9,-,12,TRBJ1-1,-,ASSVAPANTEAF
TRBV7-2,-,12,TRBJ1-5,-,ASSLGSRGQPQH
TRBV29-1,few,13,TRBJ1-2,TRBD1,SVERDRQGASGYT
TRBV27,-,13,TRBJ1-5,-,ASSHGTLSNQPQH